This T cell receptor (beta chain) was identified during a study of tissue T cells after allogeneic stem cell transplantation. General observations from the study: The patient cohort was small and clinically heterogeneous, with limited sampling depth.

TCRbeta CDR3 was sequenced at survey depth with template counts. The repertoire was sequenced with immunoSEQ multiplex PCR; TCRdb's copy has only in-frame clones and lacks some. This sample yields 20,000 to 25,000 clones, of which over 60% are seen a single time; less than 0.8% belongs to the top ten. Turning to this clone: Its cognate antigen is unknown. Genes and germline are mouse. The read ends 1 residue before the CDR3 terminus; that terminus is restored from the germline J gene.

Trimming cost V 3 bases and J 0 bases; bases outside gene matches: 3. The CDR3 covers 16 residues. Germline V CDR1 and CDR2: MSHET, SYDVDS. The sample was spleen. J is TRBJ2-3 and V is TRBV29; 10 bases line up with TRBD1. The sequence was obtained from a female BALB/c mouse in good health. Mice of this strain are of MHC haplotype H2-d. Here the CDR3 reads CASSLDRGFSAETLYF. Incomplete CDR3 DNA: TGTGCTAGCAGTTTGGACAGGGGGTTTAGTGCAGAAACGCTGTAT.